The T cell receptor (beta chain) described here comes from a study of blood T cell repertoires in COVID-19. Study background: Donors in the United States, Italy and Spain gave samples during acute or convalescent COVID-19. PBMCs, B-cell-depleted T cells, or T cells provided the cDNA or gDNA that made up the material.

Under the authors' procedure: Amplification of reference gene primers provided the estimated nucleated cell counts. Sequenced by immunoSEQ multiplex PCR; TCRdb stores in-frame clones only, minus some. From that table come the V and J calls and clone size; the DNA was used to work out D and trimming. The data contain under 300,000 clones, around nine tenths of them singletons. After removal of 1 base from V and 5 bases from J, the junction contained 11 bases not matched to a gene. Per the germline V gene, CDR1 is GTSNPN and CDR2 is SVGIG (reference sequence). This CDR3 is 16 amino acids long. J is TRBJ2-7 and V is TRBV30, with TRBD1 matching 10 bases. Sequencing used peripheral blood. The sequence was collected from a woman aged 40 to 50 who had recovered from COVID-19. DNA of the CDR3: TGTGCCTGGAGTGAGGGTTGGGGACAGGGGTACCACGAGCAGTACTTC. It codes for CAWSEGWGQGYHEQYF. Combining the CDR3 with reference TRBV30 and TRBJ2-7 gives the whole variable domain SQTIHQWPATLVQPVGSPLSLECTVEGTSNPNLYWYRQAAGRGLQLLFYSVGIGQISSEVPQNLSASRPQDRQFILSSKKLLLSDSGFYLCAWSEGWGQGYHEQYFGPGTRLTVT.